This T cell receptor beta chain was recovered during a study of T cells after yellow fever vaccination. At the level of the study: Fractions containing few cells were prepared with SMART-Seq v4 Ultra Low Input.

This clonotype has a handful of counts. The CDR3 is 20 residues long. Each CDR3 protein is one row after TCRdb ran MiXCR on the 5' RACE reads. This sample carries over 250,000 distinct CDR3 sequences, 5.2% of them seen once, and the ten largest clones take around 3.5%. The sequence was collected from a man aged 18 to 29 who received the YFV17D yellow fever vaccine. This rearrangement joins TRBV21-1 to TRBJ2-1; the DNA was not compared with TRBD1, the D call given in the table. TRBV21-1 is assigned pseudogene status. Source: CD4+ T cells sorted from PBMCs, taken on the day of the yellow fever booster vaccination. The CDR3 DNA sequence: TGTGCCGTACAGGACTCCCAAGATATAGCGGGGGCGACACCGTACAATGAGCAGTTCTTC. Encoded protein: CAVQDSQDIAGATPYNEQFF.